This T cell receptor (beta chain) appears in the sequencing data of a study of neurological immune-mediated disorders. The CDR3 extends over 13 amino acids. V dropped 10 bases and J dropped 3 bases, with 12 bases sitting between them. The germline V gene has CDR1 SGHTA and CDR2 FQGNSA. As for the cDNA, it was generated by 5'RACE with 10-nucleotide random UMIs. Per sequencing run, 15-18 subjects together gave over 160 million TCR-beta sequences. TCRdb called the 5' RACE reads again in MiXCR, with one record for every CDR3 protein. This table holds about 25,000 distinct CDR3 sequences, over 5.5% found once. The study built unsorted libraries from 2 million PBMCs kept at -80 C. Overall study findings and caveats: Private repertoires in all groups were suggested, as expanded clones shared no CDR3 amino acid sequences across subjects.

This clonotype was recorded many times. The antigen is unknown. The sequenced sample was PBMCs. The source of this sequence is a woman aged 35 to 49 in good health. The chain couples TRBV7-2 to TRBJ2-2, with a tentative D call TRBD2 (6 bases). This CDR3 is CANLGGDTGELFF. The CDR3 nucleotides read TGTGCCAACCTCGGGGGTGACACCGGGGAGCTGTTTTTT.